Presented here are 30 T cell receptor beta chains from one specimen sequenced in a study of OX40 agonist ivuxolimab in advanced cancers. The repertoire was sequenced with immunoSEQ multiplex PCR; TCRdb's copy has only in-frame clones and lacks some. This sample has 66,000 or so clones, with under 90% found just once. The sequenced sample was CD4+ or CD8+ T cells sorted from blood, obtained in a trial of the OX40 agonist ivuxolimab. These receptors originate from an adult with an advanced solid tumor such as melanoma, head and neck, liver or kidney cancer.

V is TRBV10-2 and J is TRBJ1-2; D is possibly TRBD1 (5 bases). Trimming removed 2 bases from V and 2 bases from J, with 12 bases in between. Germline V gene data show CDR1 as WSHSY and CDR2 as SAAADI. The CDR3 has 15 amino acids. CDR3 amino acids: CASSEAGTQNYGYTF. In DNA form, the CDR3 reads TGCGCCAGCAGTGAGGCAGGGACTCAGAACTATGGCTACACCTTC.

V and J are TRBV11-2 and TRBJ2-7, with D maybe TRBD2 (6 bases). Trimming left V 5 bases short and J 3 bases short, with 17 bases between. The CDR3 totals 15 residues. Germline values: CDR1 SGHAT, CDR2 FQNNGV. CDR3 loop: CASSRGSRYVYEQYF. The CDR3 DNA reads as TGTGCCAGCAGCCGGGGGAGCAGGTACGTCTACGAGCAGTACTTC.

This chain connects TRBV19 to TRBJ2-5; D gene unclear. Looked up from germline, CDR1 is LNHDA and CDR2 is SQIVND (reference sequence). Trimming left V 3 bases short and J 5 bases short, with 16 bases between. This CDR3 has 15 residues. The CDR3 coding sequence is TGTGCCAGTAGTATCCCTTCTTTCGCGCGGGAGACCCAGTACTTC. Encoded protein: CASSIPSFARETQYF.

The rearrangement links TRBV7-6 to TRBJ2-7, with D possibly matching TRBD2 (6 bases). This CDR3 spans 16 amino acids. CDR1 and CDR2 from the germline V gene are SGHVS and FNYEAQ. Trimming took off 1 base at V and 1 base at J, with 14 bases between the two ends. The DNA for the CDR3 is TGTGCCAGCAGCTTAGGCGGTCGGGAGCCATCCTACGAGCAGTACTTC. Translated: CASSLGGREPSYEQYF.

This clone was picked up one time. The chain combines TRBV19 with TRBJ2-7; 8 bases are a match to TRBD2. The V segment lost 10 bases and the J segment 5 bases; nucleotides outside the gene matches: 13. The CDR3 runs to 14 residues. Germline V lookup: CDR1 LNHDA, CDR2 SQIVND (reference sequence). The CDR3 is CATHPGLGTHEQYF. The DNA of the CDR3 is TGTGCCACCCACCCGGGACTAGGGACGCACGAGCAGTACTTC.

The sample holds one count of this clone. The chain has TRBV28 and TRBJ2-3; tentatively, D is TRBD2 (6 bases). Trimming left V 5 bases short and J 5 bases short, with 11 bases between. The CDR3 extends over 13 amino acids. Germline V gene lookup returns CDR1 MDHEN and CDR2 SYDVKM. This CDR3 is CASSDGGQDTQYF. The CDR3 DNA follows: TGTGCCAGCAGTGACGGGGGTCAAGATACGCAGTATTTT.

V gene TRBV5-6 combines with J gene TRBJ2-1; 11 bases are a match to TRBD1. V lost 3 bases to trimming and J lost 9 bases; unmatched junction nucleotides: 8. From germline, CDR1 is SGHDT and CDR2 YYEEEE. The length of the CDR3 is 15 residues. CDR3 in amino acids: CASSYSGTGGFEQFF. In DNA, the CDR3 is TGTGCCAGCAGCTACTCCGGGACAGGGGGTTTTGAGCAGTTCTTC.

The CDR3 DNA sequence: TGTGCCAGCAGCTTAATTGGTAGGGTCGAGCAGTACTTC. Its translation is CASSLIGRVEQYF. The rearrangement joins TRBV7-2 to TRBJ2-7; no reliable D call. Per germline, CDR1 SGHTA and CDR2 FQGNSA. V was pared by 2 bases and J by 6 bases, with 11 bases between. The CDR3 is 13 residues long.

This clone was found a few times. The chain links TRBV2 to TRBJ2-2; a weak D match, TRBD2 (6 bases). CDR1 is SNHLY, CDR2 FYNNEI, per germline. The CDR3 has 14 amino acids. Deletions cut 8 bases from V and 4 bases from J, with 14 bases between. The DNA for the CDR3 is TGTGCCAGCCTTCGAGGGACTCGCACCGGGGAGCTGTTTTTT. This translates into CASLRGTRTGELFF.

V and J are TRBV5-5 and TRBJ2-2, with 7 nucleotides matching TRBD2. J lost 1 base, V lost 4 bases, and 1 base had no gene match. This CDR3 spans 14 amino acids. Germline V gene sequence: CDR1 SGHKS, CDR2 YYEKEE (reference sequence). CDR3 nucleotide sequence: TGTGCCAGCAGCCCTAGCGGGAACACCGGGGAGCTGTTTTTT. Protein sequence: CASSPSGNTGELFF.

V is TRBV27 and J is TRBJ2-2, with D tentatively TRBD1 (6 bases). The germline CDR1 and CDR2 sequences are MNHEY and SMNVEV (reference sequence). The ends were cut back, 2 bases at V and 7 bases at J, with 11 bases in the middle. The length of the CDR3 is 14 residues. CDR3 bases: TGTGCCAGCAGTTTAAACAGGGTGTTCGGGGAGCTGTTTTTT. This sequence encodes CASSLNRVFGELFF.

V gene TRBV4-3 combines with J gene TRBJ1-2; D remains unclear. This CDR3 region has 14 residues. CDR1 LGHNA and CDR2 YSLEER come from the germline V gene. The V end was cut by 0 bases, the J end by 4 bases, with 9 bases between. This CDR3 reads CASSQERASYGYTF. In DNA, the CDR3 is TGCGCCAGCAGCCAAGAAAGGGCCTCCTATGGCTACACCTTC.

CDR3 loop: CASSLEGGGRPCEFF. DNA for the CDR3: TGTGCCAGCAGCTTAGAGGGGGGTGGACGGCCCTGTGAGTTCTTC. This rearrangement joins TRBV7-2 to TRBJ2-1; either TRBD1 or TRBD2 may fit D (6 bases each). Per the germline V gene, CDR1 is SGHTA and CDR2 is FQGNSA. The V end was cut by 1 base, the J end by 14 bases, with 21 bases between. The CDR3 contains 15 residues.

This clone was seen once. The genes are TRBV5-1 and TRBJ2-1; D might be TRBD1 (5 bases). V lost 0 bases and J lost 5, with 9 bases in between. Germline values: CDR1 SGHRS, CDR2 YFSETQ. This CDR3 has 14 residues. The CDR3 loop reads CASSLVDTHNEQFF. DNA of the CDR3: TGCGCCAGCAGCTTGGTGGACACTCACAATGAGCAGTTCTTC. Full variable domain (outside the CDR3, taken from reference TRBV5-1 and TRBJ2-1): KAGVTQTPRYLIKTRGQQVTLSCSPISGHRSVSWYQQTPGQGLQFLFEYFSETQRNKGNFPGRFSGRQFSNSRSEMNVSTLELGDSALYLCASSLVDTHNEQFFGPGTRLTVL.

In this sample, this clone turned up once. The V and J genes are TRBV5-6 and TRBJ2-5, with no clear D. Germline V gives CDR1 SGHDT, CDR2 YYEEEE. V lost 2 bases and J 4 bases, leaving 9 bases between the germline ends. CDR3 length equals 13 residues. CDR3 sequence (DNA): TGTGCCAGCAGCTTAGATTGGGGAGAGACCCAGTACTTC. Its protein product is CASSLDWGETQYF.

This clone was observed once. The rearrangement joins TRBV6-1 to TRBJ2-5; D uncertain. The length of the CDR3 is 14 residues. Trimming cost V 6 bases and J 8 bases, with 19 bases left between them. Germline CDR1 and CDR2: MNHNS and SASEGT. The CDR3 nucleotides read TGTGCCAGCAGGCTAGGACCGATAAGAGATACCCAGTACTTC. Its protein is CASRLGPIRDTQYF.

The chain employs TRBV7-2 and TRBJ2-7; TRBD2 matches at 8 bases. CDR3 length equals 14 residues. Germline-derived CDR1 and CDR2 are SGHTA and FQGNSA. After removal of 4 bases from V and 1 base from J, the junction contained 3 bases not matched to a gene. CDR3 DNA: TGTGCCAGCAGCTCCCGGGGGGGTTCCTACGAGCAGTACTTC. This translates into CASSSRGGSYEQYF.

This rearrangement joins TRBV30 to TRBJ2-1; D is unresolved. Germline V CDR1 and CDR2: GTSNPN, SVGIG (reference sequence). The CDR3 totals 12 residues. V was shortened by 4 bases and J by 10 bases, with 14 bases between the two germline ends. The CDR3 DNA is TGTGCCTGGAAGGACCAGTACAGAGAGCAGTTCTTC. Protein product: CAWKDQYREQFF.

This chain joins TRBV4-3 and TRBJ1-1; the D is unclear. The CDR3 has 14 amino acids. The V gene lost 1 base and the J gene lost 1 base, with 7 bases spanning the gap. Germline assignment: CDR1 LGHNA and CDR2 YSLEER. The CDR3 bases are TGCGCCAGCAGCCAAGGGCCAGAGAACACTGAAGCTTTCTTT. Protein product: CASSQGPENTEAFF.

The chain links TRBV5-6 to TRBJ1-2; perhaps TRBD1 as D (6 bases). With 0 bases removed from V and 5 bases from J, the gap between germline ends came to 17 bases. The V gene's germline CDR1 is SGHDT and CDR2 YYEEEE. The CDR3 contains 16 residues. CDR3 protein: CASSLEGNRAGYGYTF. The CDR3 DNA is TGTGCCAGCAGCTTGGAGGGGAACAGGGCGGGGTATGGCTACACCTTC.

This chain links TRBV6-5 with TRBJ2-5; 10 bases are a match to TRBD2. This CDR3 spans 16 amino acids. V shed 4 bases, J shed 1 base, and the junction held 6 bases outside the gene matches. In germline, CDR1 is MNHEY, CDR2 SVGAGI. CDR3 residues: CASSSEWTSGQETQYF. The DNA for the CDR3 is TGTGCCAGCAGTTCCGAATGGACTAGCGGCCAAGAGACCCAGTACTTC.

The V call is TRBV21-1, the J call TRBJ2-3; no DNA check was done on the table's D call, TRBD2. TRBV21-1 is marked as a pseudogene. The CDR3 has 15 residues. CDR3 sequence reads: CASSKVFGGRDTQYF. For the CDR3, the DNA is TGTGCCAGCAGCAAAGTGTTCGGGGGGCGAGATACGCAGTATTTT.

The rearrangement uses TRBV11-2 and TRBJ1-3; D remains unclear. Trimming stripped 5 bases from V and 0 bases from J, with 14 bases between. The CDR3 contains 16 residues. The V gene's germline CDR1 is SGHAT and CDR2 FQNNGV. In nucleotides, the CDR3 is TGTGCCAGCAGCACCGGTGGGCTTCGCTCTGGAAACACCATATATTTT. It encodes CASSTGGLRSGNTIYF.

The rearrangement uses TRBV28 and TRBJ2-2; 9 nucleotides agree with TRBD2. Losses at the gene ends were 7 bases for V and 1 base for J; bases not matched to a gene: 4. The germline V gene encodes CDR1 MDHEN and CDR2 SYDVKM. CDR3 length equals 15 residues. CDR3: CASTRLAVNTGELFF. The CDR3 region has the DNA TGTGCCAGCACCAGACTAGCGGTGAACACCGGGGAGCTGTTTTTT.

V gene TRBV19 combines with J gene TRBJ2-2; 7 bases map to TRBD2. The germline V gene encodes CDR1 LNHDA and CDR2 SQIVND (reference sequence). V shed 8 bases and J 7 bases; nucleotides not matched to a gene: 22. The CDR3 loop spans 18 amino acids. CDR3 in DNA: TGTGCCAGTTCTCCCTCCGCCTGGGAGGGCCTTGAAGACGGGGAGCTGTTTTTT. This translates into CASSPSAWEGLEDGELFF.

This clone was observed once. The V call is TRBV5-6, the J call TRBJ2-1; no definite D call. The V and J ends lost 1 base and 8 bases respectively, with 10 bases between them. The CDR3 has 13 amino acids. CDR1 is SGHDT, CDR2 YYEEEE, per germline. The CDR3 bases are TGTGCCAGCAGCTTGTTTAGCCGCGATGAGCAGTTCTTC. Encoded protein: CASSLFSRDEQFF.

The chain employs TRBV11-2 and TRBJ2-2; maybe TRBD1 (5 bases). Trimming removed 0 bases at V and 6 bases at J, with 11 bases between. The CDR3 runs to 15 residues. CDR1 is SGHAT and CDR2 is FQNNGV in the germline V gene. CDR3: CASSLDNRRSGELFF. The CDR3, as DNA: TGTGCCAGCAGCTTAGATAACAGGCGGTCCGGGGAGCTGTTTTTT.

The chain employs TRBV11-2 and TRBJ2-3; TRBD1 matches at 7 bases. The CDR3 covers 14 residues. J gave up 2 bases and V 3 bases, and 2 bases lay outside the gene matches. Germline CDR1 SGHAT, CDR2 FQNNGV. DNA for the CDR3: TGTGCCAGCAGCTTTCAGGGGGTCACAGATACGCAGTATTTT. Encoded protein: CASSFQGVTDTQYF. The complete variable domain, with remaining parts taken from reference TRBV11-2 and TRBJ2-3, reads EAGVAQSPRYKIIEKRQSVAFWCNPISGHATLYWYQQILGQGPKLLIQFQNNGVVDDSQLPKDRFSAERLKGVDSTLKIQPAKLEDSAVYLCASSFQGVTDTQYFGPGTRLTVL.

The CDR3 nucleotides read TGTGCCAGCAGCCGGGACAGGGAAGACATTCAGTACTTC. As protein: CASSRDREDIQYF. The rearrangement links TRBV11-2 to TRBJ2-4; 9 bases are a match to TRBD1. The junction had 4 bases not matched to a gene; V was cut back by 5 bases and J by 8 bases. The CDR3 covers 13 residues. Germline CDR1 and CDR2: SGHAT and FQNNGV.

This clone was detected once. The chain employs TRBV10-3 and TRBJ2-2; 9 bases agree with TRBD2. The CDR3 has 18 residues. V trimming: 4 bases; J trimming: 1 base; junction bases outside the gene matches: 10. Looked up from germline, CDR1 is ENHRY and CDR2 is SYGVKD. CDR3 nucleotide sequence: TGTGCCATCAGTGGGCAAGCGTTAGCGGGAGTGAACACCGGGGAGCTGTTTTTT. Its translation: CAISGQALAGVNTGELFF.